This T cell receptor (beta chain) is drawn from a study of blood T cell repertoires in COVID-19. Sequencing was performed with immunoSEQ multiplex PCR; in TCRdb, only in-frame clones are kept and a portion is missing. The sample has 110,000 to 150,000 clones, approximately 90% seen once. This CDR3 region has 17 residues. The V end was cut by 3 bases, the J end by 2 bases, with 19 bases between. Germline lookup yields CDR1 SGHDT and CDR2 YYEEEE. Sequencing input: peripheral blood. This rearrangement joins TRBV5-6 to TRBJ2-3, with D maybe TRBD1 (6 bases). This TCR derives from a woman aged 80 or over with acute or convalescent COVID-19. The CDR3 sequence: CASSSGVRGFNTDTQYF. The CDR3 region has the DNA TGTGCCAGCAGCTCTGGAGTCAGGGGCTTTAACACAGATACGCAGTATTTT.